These T cell receptor beta chains were read from a single sample in a study of graft-versus-host responses after intestinal transplantation. The repertoire was sequenced with immunoSEQ multiplex PCR; TCRdb's copy has only in-frame clones and lacks some. The table includes around 9,500 clones, roughly 90% detected once. The sequenced sample was PBMCs, obtained 242 days after intestinal transplant. These receptor sequences come from a human patient who received an intestinal transplant, so some T cells may come from the graft donor. Each CDR3 is given without its conserved first and last residue. The order of the fields is J gene, V gene, D gene, CDR3 protein. A D gene is named only where the DNA matches it firmly.

TRBJ2-2	TRBV19	-	ASSIPLNTGELF
TRBJ2-5	TRBV5-1	-	ASSLAGDGQETQY
TRBJ2-7	TRBV27	TRBD1	ASSAGQGFYEQY
TRBJ2-1	TRBV28	TRBD2	ASSLLAGVGEQF
TRBJ2-7	TRBV9	-	ASSGESYEQY
TRBJ1-5	TRBV5-6	-	ASSLTVFPSNQPQH
TRBJ2-4	TRBV21-1	-	ASSKALGGATKNIQY
TRBJ1-1	TRBV14	-	ASSNLAGGLITEAF
TRBJ1-6	TRBV28	TRBD1	ASSRTGWDSPLH
TRBJ2-1	TRBV10-3	TRBD2	AISDIAGGPGNEQF
TRBJ1-3	TRBV10-3	-	AISDGVSGNTIY
TRBJ2-3	TRBV9	TRBD2	ASSSSGADTQY
TRBJ1-2	TRBV13	TRBD1	ASSLVLGQGVSGYT
TRBJ2-1	TRBV27	-	ASSLLAPPVQF
TRBJ2-7	TRBV7-2	-	ASSPLAEGVGYEQY
TRBJ2-2	TRBV2	-	ASSEVAISANTGELF
TRBJ2-7	TRBV7-8	TRBD2	ASSRPTSHEQY
TRBJ2-3	TRBV7-3	-	ASSPGPERTDTQY
TRBJ2-3	TRBV28	TRBD2	ASSFPREGDTQY
TRBJ2-6	TRBV1	-	TSSDLCLCTCAQSRANVLT
TRBJ1-4	TRBV9	TRBD1	ASSGRTGDSTNEKLF
TRBJ2-7	TRBV9	TRBD2	ASSVAGGPAYEQY
TRBJ2-7	TRBV6-1	-	ASSPRTYPAEQY
TRBJ2-1	TRBV13	-	ASSLRRYPYNEQF
TRBJ2-7	TRBV4-1	-	ASSQGQGTQEQY
TRBJ2-2	TRBV19	-	ASSIPGTSLF
TRBJ1-4	TRBV19	TRBD1	ATHPGQINEKLF
TRBJ2-1	TRBV19	-	ASSGARLGEQF
TRBJ2-7	TRBV5-3	TRBD2	ARSLLTSGDNNLHEQY
TRBJ2-1	TRBV6-5	-	ASSYSGGVGEQF
TRBJ2-1	TRBV28	TRBD2	ASSLWRETNHEQF
TRBJ2-7	TRBV30	-	AWMGGASYEQY
TRBJ1-2	TRBV28	-	ASSLAGYGYT
TRBJ1-2	TRBV4-2	TRBD1	ASSPLTGGNGYGYT
TRBJ2-2	TRBV18	-	ASSPPRGGKPGELF
TRBJ2-3	TRBV9	-	ASSVEGSASPTDTQY
TRBJ1-2	TRBV27	TRBD1	ASSRKGAGYT
TRBJ1-1	TRBV11-1	-	ASSWRYSDTEAF
TRBJ1-2	TRBV30	-	AWSVRVRRGYGYT
TRBJ2-7	TRBV10-3	-	AISSGDFSYEQY
TRBJ2-7	TRBV27	TRBD2	ASSLYRLATYEQY
TRBJ2-7	TRBV28	-	ASSFPRDSYEQY
TRBJ2-2	TRBV27	-	ASSTTFTGELF
TRBJ2-2	TRBV7-2	TRBD2	ASSPTSGRAATGELF
TRBJ2-5	TRBV28	TRBD2	ASSHWAGGPHLQETQY
TRBJ2-1	TRBV11-1	TRBD2	ASSLGRTSGFYNEQF
TRBJ2-2	TRBV30	TRBD2	AWSTTPGLAGRGAV
TRBJ2-7	TRBV29-1	TRBD1	SALTGVYEQY
TRBJ1-1	TRBV20-1	-	SARIRYEAF
TRBJ2-5	TRBV11-2	-	ASSLAGGLGTQY
TRBJ2-7	TRBV2	-	ASSRGAGGSYEQY